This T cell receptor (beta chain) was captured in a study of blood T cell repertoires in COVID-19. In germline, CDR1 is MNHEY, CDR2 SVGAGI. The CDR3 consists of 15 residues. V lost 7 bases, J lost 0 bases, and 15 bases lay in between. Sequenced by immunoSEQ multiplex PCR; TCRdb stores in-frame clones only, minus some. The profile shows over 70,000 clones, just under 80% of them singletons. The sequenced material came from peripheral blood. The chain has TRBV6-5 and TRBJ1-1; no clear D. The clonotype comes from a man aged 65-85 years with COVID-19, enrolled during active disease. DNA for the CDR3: TGTGCCAGCAAGGGATGGAGGGAAATGAACACTGAAGCTTTCTTT. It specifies CASKGWREMNTEAFF.